This T cell receptor beta chain was sequenced during a study of patients and donors after allogeneic stem cell transplantation. Germline loops: CDR1 SGHRS, CDR2 YFSETQ. The CDR3 runs 14 residues. The germline V and J ends were trimmed by 2 bases and 4 bases, with 13 bases remaining between them. TCRdb re-called the RT-PCR reads with MiXCR, one entry per CDR3 protein. The sample has 150,000 to 250,000 distinct CDR3 sequences, about 40% seen once. The sequenced material came from blood, either unsorted or a sorted T cell fraction (not recorded which). The chain couples TRBV5-1 to TRBJ2-7; D possibly corresponds to TRBD2 (6 bases). The receptor was derived from a human donor who was either an allogeneic HSCT recipient or a stem cell or donor lymphocyte infusion donor (not recorded which). It is not recorded whose cells these are; they may come from a transplant donor. CDR3 DNA sequence: TGCGCCAGCAGCTTTTTACCCAGCGGGTACGAGCAGTACTTC. This codes for CASSFLPSGYEQYF.